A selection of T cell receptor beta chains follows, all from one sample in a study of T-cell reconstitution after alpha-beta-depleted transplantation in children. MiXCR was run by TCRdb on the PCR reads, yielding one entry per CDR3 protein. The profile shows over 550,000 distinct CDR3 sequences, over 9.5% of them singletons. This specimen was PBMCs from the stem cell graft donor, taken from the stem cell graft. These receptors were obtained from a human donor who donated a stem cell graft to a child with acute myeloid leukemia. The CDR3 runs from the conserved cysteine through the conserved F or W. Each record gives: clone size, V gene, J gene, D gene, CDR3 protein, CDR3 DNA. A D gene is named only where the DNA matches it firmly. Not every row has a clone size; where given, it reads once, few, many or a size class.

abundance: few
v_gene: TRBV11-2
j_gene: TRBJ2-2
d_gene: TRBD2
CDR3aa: CASSPRTSGSFWGTGELFF
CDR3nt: TGTGCCAGCAGCCCCCGGACTAGCGGGAGTTTCTGGGGCACCGGGGAGCTGTTTTTT

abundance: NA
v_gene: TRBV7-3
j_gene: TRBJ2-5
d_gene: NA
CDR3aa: CASSQGPSETQYF
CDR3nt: TGTGCCAGCAGCCAAGGACCCTCAGAGACCCAGTACTTC

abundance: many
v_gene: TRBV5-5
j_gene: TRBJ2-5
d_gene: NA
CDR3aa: CASSFNRLGKETQYF
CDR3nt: TGTGCCAGCAGCTTTAATAGACTAGGAAAAGAGACCCAGTACTTC

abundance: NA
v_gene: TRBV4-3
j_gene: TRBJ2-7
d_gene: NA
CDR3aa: CASSQVPGTSYEQYF
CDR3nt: TGCGCCAGCAGCCAAGTACCCGGGACGTCCTACGAGCAGTACTTC

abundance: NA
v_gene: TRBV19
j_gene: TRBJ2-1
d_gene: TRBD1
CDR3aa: CASSMAGGEQFF
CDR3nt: TGTGCCAGTAGTATGGCAGGGGGTGAGCAGTTCTTC

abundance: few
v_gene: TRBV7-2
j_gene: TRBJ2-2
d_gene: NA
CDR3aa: CASSWMGGSNTGELFF
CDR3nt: TGTGCCAGCAGCTGGATGGGGGGTTCGAACACCGGGGAGCTGTTTTTT

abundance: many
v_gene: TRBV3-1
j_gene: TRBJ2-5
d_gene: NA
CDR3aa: CASSQVETQYF
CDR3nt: TGTGCCAGCAGCCAAGTGGAGACCCAGTACTTC

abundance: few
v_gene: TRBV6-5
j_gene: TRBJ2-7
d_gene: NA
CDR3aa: CASSYAEKFYEQYF
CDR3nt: TGTGCCAGCAGTTACGCAGAGAAATTTTACGAGCAGTACTTC

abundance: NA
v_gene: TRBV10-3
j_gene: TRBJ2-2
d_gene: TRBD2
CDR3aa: CAISVSSGHTGELFF
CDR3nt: TGTGCCATCAGTGTCTCTAGCGGACACACCGGGGAGCTGTTTTTT

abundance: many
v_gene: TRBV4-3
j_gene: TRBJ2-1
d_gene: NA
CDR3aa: CASSQDWFGGETYNEQFF
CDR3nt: TGCGCCAGCAGCCAAGATTGGTTTGGGGGAGAGACCTACAATGAGCAGTTCTTC

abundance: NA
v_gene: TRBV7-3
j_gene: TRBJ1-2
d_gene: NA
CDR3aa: CASSSDGESYTF
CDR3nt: TGTGCCAGCAGCTCAGACGGGGAGAGCTACACCTTC

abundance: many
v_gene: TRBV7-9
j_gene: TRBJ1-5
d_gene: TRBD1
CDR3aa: CASSLEGKRTGSGLGNQPQHF
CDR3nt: TGTGCCAGCAGCTTAGAGGGAAAGAGGACAGGAAGCGGGTTAGGCAATCAGCCCCAGCATTTT

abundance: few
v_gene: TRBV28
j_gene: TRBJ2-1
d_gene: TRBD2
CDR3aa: CATSGTYNEQFF
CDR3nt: TGTGCCACCAGCGGGACCTACAATGAGCAGTTCTTC

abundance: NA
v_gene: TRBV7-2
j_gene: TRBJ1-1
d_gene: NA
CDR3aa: CASSRTDRNYEAFF
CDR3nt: TGTGCCAGCAGCCGAACCGACAGGAACTATGAAGCTTTCTTT

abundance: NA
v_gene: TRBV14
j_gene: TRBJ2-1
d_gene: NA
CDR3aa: CASSQDSTAGNEQFF
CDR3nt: TGTGCCAGCAGCCAAGATTCCACAGCCGGGAATGAGCAGTTCTTC

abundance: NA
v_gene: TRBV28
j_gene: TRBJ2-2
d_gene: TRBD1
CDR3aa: CASSLGPGGPGELFF
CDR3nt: TGTGCCAGCAGTTTAGGGCCAGGGGGCCCCGGGGAGCTGTTTTTT

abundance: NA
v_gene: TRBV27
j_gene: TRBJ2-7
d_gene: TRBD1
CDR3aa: CASRPTGVIEQYF
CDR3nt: TGTGCCAGCAGGCCGACAGGGGTTATCGAGCAGTACTTC

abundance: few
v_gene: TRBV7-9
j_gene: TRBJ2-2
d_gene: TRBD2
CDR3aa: CASSPWTSGVAGELFF
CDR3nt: TGTGCCAGCAGCCCATGGACTAGCGGGGTTGCCGGGGAGCTGTTTTTT

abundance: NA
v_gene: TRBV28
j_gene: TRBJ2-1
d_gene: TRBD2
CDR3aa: CASRYSGRANEQFF
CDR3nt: TGTGCCAGCAGATATAGCGGGAGGGCCAATGAGCAGTTCTTC

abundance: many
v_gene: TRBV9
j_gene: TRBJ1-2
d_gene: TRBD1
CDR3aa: CASSVGGTGGRGYTF
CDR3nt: TGTGCCAGCAGCGTAGGCGGGACAGGGGGACGCGGCTACACCTTC

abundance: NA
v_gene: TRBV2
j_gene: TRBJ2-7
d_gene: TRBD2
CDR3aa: CASDEPGLVTYEQYF
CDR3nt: TGTGCCAGCGACGAACCGGGACTAGTTACCTACGAGCAGTACTTC

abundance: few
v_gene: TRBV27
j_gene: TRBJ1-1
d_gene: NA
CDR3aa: CASSSPDSYTEAFF
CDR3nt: TGTGCCAGCAGTTCCCCGGACAGTTACACTGAAGCTTTCTTT

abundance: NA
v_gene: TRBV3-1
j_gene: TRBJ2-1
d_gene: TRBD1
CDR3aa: CASSLSGTGNNEQFF
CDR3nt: TGTGCCAGCAGCCTGTCGGGGACAGGTAACAATGAGCAGTTCTTC

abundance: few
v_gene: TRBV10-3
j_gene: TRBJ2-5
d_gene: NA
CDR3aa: CAISGGISGKETQYF
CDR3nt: TGTGCCATTTCAGGGGGGATCTCGGGGAAAGAGACCCAGTACTTC

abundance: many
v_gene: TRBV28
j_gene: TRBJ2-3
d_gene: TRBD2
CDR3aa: CASSNPLLAEPTDTQYF
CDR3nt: TGTGCCAGCAGCAACCCTTTACTAGCGGAGCCCACAGATACGCAGTATTTT

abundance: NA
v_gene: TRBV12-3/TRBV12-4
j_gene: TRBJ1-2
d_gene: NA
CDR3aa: CASSPGGGGHGYTF
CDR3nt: TGTGCCAGCAGCCCAGGCGGAGGGGGTCATGGCTACACCTTC

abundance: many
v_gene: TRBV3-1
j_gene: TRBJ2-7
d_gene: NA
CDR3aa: CASSQGRGRYEQYF
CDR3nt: TGTGCCAGCAGCCAAGGACGTGGGCGCTACGAGCAGTACTTC

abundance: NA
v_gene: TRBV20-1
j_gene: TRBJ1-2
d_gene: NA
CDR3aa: CSARGLQQPYGYTF
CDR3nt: TGCAGTGCTCGAGGACTCCAACAGCCCTATGGCTACACCTTC